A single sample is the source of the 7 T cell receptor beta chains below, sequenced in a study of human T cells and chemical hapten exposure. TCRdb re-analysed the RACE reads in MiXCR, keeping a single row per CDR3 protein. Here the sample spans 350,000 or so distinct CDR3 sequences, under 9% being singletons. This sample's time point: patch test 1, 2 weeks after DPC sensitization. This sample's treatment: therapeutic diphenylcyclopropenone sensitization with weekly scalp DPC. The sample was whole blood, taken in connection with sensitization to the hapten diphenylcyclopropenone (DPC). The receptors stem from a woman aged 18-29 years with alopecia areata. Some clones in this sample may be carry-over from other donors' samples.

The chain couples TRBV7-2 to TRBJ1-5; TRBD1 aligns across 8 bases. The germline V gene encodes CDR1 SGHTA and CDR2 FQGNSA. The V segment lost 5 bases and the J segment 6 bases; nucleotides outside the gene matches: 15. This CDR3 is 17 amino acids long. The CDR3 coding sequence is TGTGCCAGCAGCCACCGGACAGGGAAAGCGGCGATTCAGCCCCAGCATTTT. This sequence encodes CASSHRTGKAAIQPQHF.

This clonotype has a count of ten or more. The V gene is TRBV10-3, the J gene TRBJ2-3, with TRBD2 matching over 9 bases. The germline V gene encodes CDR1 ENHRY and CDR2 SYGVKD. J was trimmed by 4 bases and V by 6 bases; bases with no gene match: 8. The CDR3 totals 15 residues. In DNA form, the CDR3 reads TGTGCCATCAGCCTTGGCGGGGGGGCCTCAGATACGCAGTATTTT. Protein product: CAISLGGGASDTQYF.

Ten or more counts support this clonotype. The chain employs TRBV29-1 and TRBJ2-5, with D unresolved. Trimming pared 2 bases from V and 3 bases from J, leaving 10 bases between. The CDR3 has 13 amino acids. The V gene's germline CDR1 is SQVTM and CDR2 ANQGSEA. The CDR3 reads CSVEKTFKETQYF. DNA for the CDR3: TGCAGCGTTGAAAAAACTTTTAAAGAGACCCAGTACTTC.

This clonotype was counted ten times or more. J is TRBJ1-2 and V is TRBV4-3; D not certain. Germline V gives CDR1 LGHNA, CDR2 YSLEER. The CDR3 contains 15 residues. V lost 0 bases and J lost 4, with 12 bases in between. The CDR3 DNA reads TGCGCCAGCAGCCAAGAACTCCAGCCCCTCTATGGCTACACCTTC. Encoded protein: CASSQELQPLYGYTF.

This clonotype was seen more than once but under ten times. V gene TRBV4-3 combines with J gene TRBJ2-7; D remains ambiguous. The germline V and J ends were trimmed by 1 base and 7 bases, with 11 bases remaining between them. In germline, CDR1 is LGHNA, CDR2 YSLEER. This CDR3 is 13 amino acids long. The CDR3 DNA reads TGCGCCAGCAGCCAAGGGAGCTATATGGAGCAGTACTTC. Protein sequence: CASSQGSYMEQYF.

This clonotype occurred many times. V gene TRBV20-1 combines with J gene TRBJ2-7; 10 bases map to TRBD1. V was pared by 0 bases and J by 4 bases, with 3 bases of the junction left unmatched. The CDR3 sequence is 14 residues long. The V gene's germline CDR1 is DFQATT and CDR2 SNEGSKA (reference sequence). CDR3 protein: CSARDQGQGYEQYF. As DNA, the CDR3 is TGCAGTGCTAGAGATCAGGGACAGGGGTACGAGCAGTACTTC.

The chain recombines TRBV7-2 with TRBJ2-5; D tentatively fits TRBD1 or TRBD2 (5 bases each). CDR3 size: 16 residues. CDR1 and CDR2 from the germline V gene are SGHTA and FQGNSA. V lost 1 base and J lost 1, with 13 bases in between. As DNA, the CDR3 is TGTGCCAGCAGCTTAGGATTTGGGACGGTCCAAGAGACCCAGTACTTC. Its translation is CASSLGFGTVQETQYF.